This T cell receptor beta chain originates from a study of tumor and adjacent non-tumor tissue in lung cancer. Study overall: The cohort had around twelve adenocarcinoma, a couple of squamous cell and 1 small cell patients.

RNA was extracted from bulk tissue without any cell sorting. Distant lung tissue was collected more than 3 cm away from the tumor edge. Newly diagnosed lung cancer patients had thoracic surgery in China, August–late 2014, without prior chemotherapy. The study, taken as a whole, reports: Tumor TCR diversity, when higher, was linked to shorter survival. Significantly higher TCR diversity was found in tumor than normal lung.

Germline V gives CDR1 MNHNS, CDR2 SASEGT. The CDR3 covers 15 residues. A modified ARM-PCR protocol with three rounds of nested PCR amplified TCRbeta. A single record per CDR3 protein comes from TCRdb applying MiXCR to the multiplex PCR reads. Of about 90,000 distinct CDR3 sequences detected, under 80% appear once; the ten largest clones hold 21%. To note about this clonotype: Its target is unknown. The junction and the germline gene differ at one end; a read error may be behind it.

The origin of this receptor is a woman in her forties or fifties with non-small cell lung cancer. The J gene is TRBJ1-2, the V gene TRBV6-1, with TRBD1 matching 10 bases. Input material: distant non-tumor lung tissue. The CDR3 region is CTSSDRTGGSYGYTF. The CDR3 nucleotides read TGTACCAGCAGTGACAGGACAGGGGGAAGCTATGGGTACACCTTC.